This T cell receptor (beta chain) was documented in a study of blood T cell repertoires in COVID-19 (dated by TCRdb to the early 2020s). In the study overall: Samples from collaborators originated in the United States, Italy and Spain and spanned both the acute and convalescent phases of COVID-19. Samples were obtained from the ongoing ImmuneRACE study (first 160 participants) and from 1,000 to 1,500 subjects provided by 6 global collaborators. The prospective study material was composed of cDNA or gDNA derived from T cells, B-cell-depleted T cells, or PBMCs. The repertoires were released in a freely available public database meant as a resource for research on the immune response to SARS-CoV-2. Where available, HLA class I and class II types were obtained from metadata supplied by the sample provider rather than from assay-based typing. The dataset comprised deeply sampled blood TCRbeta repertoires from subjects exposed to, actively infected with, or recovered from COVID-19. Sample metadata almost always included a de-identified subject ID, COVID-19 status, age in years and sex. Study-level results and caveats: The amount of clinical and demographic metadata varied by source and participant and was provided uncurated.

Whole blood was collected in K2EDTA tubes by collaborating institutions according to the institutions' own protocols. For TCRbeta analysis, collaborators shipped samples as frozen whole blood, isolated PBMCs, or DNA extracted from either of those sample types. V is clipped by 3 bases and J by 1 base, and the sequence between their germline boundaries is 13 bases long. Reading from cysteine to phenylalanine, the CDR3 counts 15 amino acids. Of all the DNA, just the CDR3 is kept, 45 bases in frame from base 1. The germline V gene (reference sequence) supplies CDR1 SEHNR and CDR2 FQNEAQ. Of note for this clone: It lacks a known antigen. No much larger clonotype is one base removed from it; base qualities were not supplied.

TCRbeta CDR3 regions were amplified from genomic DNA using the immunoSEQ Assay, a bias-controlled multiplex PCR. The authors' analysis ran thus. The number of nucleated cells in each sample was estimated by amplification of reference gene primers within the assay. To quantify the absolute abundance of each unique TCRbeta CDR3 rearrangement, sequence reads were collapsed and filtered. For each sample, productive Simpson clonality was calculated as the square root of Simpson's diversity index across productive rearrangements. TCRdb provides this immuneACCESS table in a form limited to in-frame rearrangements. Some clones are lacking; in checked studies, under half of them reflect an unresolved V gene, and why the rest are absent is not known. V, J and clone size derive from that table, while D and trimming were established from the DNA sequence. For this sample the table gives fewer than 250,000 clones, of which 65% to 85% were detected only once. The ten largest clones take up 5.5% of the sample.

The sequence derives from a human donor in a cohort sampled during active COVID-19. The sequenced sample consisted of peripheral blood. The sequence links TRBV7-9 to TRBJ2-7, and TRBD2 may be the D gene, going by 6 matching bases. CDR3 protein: CASSFSVSGSYEQYF. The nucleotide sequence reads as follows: TGTGCCAGCAGCTTTTCCGTTAGCGGATCCTACGAGCAGTACTTC.